This T cell receptor beta chain was sequenced for a study of blood T cell repertoires in COVID-19. Using immunoSEQ multiplex PCR, the repertoire was profiled, and TCRdb retains in-frame clones only, with some absent. The table lists some 130,000 clones, around nine tenths of them singletons. The sequence derives from a woman between 65 and 79 years old with COVID-19, enrolled during active disease. The sequenced material came from peripheral blood.

CDR3 region: CAWSRGGRAYEQYF. The CDR3 DNA follows: TGTGCCTGGAGTCGGGGGGGGAGGGCCTACGAGCAGTACTTC. V is TRBV30 and J is TRBJ2-7, with TRBD2 matching over 8 bases. The ends lost 2 bases at V and 2 bases at J; junction bases unmatched: 5. The CDR3 runs to 14 residues. From germline, CDR1 is GTSNPN and CDR2 SVGIG (reference sequence).